The clone carrying this T cell receptor beta chain was detected only a few times. The same CDR3 also results from other DNA sequences found in this sample. These data come from a study of blood T cell repertoires in COVID-19. Study-level background: T cells, B-cell-depleted T cells, or PBMCs provided the cDNA or gDNA that served as material.

Across over 20 US areas, participants ranged in age from roughly 18 to 95 years. The CDR3 is 13 amino acids. Germline V lookup: CDR1 SGHTA, CDR2 FQGNSA. V was clipped by 2 bases and J by 3 bases, with 7 bases between them. Assay: immunoSEQ multiplex PCR; the TCRdb copy retains only in-frame clones and omits some. This table holds approximately 490,000 clones, around 87% found once. The chain is built from TRBV7-2 and TRBJ1-2; D is uncertain. The source of this sequence is a woman younger than 30 who had recovered from COVID-19. The sample comprised PBMCs or T cells enriched from blood (not recorded which). The CDR3 DNA reads TGTGCCAGCAGCTTAAGCGGGGACTATGGCTACACCTTC. Translating it yields CASSLSGDYGYTF.